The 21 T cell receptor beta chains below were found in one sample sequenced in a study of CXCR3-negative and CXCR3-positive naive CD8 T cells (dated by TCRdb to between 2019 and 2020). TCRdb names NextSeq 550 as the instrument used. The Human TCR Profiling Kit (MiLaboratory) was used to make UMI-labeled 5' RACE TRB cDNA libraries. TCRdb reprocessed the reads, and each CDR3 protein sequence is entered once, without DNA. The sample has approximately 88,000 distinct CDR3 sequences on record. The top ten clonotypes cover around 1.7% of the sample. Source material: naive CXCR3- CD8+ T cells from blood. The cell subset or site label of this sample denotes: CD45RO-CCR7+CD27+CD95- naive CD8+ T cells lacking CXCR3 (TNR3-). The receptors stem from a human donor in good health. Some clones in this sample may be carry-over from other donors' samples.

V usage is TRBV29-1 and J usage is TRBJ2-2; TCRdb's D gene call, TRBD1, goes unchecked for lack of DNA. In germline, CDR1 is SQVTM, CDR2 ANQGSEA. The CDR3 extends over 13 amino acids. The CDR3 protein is CSVVQEDTGELFF.

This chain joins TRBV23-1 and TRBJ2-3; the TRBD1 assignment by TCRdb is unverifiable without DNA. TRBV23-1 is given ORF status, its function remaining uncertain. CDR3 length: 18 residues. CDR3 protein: CASSQSLRDRTSTDTQYF.

The CDR3 loop reads CASSPKRRDTGNEQFF. The V call is TRBV7-8, the J call TRBJ2-1; TCRdb's D call, TRBD1, is unchecked because there is no DNA. The CDR3 runs 16 residues. CDR1 and CDR2 from the germline V gene are SGHVS and FQNEAQ.

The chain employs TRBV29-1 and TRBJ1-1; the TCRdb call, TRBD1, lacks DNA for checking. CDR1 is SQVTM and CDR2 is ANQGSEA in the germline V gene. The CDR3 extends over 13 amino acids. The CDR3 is CSGIWWGDTEAFF.

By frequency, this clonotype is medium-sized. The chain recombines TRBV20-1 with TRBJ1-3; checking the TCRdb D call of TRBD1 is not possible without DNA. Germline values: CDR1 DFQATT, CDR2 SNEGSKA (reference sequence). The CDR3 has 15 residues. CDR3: CSARDRGADGNTIYF.

Here the CDR3 reads CASSRRDREEQYF. The chain employs TRBV25-1 and TRBJ2-7; TCRdb gives TRBD1 as the D gene, but with no DNA this cannot be confirmed. Germline V gene lookup returns CDR1 MGHDK and CDR2 SYGVNS. CDR3 length: 13 amino acids.

CDR3 in amino acids: CASSLGGQGGDTQYF. V and J are TRBV13 and TRBJ2-3; TCRdb reports TRBD1, a call that lacks DNA to check it against. This CDR3 has 15 amino acids. Germline V lookup: CDR1 PRHDT, CDR2 FYEKMQ (reference sequence).

This CDR3 reads CASSSGLADGELFF. The chain recombines TRBV5-1 with TRBJ2-2; the D gene TCRdb calls, TRBD2, cannot be checked with no DNA. This CDR3 is 14 amino acids long. CDR1 and CDR2 (germline): SGHRS, YFSETQ.

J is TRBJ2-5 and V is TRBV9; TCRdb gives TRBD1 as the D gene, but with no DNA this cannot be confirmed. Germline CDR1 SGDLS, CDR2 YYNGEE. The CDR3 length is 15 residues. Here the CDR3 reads CASSTSGAPPETQYF.

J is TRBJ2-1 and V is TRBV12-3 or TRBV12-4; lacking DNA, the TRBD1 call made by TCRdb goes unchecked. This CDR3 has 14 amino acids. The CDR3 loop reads CASSPVEGYNEQFF.

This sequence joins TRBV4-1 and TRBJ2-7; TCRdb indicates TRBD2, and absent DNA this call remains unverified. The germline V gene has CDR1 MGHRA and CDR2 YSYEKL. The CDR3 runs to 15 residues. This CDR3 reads CASSQTSGLSYEQYF.

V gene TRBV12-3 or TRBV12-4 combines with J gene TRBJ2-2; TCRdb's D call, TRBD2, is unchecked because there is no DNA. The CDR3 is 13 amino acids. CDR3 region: CASSLGLSGELFF.

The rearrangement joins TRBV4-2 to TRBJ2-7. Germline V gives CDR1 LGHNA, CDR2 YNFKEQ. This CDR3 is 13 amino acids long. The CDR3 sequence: CASSQWVSYEQYF.

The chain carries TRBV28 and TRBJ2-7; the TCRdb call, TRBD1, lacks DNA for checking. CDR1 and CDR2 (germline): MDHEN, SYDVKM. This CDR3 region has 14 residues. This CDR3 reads CASSFDRGAYEQYF.

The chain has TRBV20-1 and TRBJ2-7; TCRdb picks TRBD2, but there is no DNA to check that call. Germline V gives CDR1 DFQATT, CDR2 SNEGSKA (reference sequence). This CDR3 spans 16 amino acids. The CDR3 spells CSARRVTRGEGNEQYF.

This chain's CDR3 is CASSSTSGSTPIYEQYF. The rearrangement links TRBV7-9 to TRBJ2-7; TCRdb outputs TRBD2, but without DNA this stays unchecked. The CDR3 runs to 17 residues. Germline loops: CDR1 SEHNR, CDR2 FQNEAQ (reference sequence).

CDR3 sequence reads: CASSWGYTDTQYF. V gene TRBV7-3 combines with J gene TRBJ2-3. CDR3 length: 13 residues. Germline V gene lookup returns CDR1 SGHTA and CDR2 FQGTGA.

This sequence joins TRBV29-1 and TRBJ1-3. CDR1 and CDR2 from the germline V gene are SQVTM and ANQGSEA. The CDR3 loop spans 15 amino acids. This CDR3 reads CSVEGWGSSGNTIYF.

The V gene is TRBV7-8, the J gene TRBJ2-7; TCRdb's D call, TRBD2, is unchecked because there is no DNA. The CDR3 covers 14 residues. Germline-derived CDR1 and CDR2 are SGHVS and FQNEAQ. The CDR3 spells CASSLRRRVWEQYF.

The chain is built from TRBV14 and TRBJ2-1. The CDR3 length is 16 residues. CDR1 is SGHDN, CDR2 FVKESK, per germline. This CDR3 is CASSQAWTTLNNEQFF.

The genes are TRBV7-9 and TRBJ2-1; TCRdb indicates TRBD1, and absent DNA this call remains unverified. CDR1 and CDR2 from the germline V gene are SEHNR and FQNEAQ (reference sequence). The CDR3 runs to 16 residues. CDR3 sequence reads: CASSSPYGFAFREQFF. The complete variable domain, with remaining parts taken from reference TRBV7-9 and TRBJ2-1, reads DTGVSQNPRHKITKRGQNVTFRCDPISEHNRLYWYRQTLGQGPEFLTYFQNEAQLEKSRLLSDRFSAERPKGSFSTLEIQRTEQGDSAMYLCASSSPYGFAFREQFFGPGTRLTVL.